This is a list of T cell receptor beta chains from one sample in a study of blood T cell repertoires in COVID-19. The table came from immunoSEQ multiplex PCR; TCRdb's copy has only in-frame clones and leaves some out. The sample contains about 120,000 clones, 60% to 85% of which appear only once. Material: peripheral blood. These receptor sequences come from a man aged 65 to 79 with acute or convalescent COVID-19. Each CDR3 is given with its conserved first and last residue. A D gene is named only where the DNA matches it firmly. Clone size appears in some rows only: once, few, many, or a class for an expanded clone.

abundance | d_gene | j_gene | len | v_gene | CDR3aa | CDR3nt
once | NA | TRBJ2-2 | 15 | TRBV2 | CASRVGAKNTGELFF | TGTGCCAGCAGAGTGGGGGCAAAGAACACCGGGGAGCTGTTTTTT
NA | NA | TRBJ2-2 | 17 | TRBV5-6 | CASSLAKRAAEGGELFF | TGTGCCAGCAGCTTGGCCAAAAGGGCAGCGGAGGGCGGGGAGCTGTTTTTT
NA | TRBD1 | TRBJ1-5 | 13 | TRBV29-1 | CSVADRVNQPQHF | TGCAGCGTTGCTGACAGGGTGAATCAGCCCCAGCATTTT
NA | NA | TRBJ2-3 | 16 | TRBV4-3 | CASSQGLASYGDTQYF | TGCGCCAGCAGCCAAGGATTAGCCTCGTATGGAGATACGCAGTATTTT
NA | NA | TRBJ1-1 | 13 | TRBV30 | CACRRLGQNEAFF | TGTGCCTGCCGGAGGCTTGGTCAGAATGAAGCTTTCTTT
once | TRBD1 | TRBJ1-4 | 14 | TRBV19 | CASWTGATNEKLFF | TGTGCCAGCTGGACAGGGGCAACTAATGAAAAACTGTTTTTT
NA | NA | TRBJ1-3 | 15 | TRBV6-6 | CASRTGQILGNTIYF | TGTGCCAGCAGAACCGGACAGATTCTTGGAAACACCATATATTTT
NA | NA | TRBJ2-7 | 14 | TRBV27 | CASSLDAVTYEQYF | TGTGCCAGCAGTTTAGATGCCGTTACTTACGAGCAGTACTTC
NA | NA | TRBJ1-3 | 14 | TRBV19 | CASGGYSSGNTIYF | TGTGCCAGTGGAGGGTACAGCTCTGGAAACACCATATATTTT
NA | TRBD2 | TRBJ2-1 | 15 | TRBV5-1 | CASSLASGGGNEQFF | TGCGCCAGCAGCTTGGCTAGCGGGGGTGGCAATGAGCAGTTCTTC
NA | TRBD1 | TRBJ1-1 | 16 | TRBV5-6 | CASSLEQGVPNTEAFF | TGTGCCAGCAGCTTGGAGCAGGGGGTTCCGAACACTGAAGCTTTCTTT
NA | TRBD1 | TRBJ1-4 | 14 | TRBV2 | CASSEGQGTEKLFF | TGTGCCAGCAGTGAGGGACAGGGTACCGAAAAACTGTTTTTT
NA | NA | TRBJ2-7 | 12 | TRBV11-2 | CASSDRRYGQYF | TGTGCCAGCAGCGACAGGAGGTACGGACAGTACTTC
few | TRBD1 | TRBJ1-1 | 13 | TRBV5-4 | CASSSPQGARAFF | TGTGCCAGCAGCTCACCACAGGGGGCGCGGGCTTTCTTT
NA | TRBD1 | TRBJ1-5 | 16 | TRBV27 | CASSSGTGGGNQPQHF | TGTGCCAGCAGTTCCGGGACAGGGGGTGGCAATCAGCCCCAGCATTTT
NA | TRBD2 | TRBJ2-1 | 18 | TRBV5-4 | CASIVTSGGQSSYNEQFF | TGTGCCAGCATCGTGACTAGCGGGGGCCAAAGCTCCTACAATGAGCAGTTCTTC
NA | TRBD1 | TRBJ2-5 | 14 | TRBV29-1 | CSVEGQGARETQYF | TGCAGCGTTGAAGGACAGGGGGCGCGGGAGACCCAGTACTTC
NA | TRBD1 | TRBJ2-7 | 14 | TRBV5-1 | CASSSGQGVGEQYF | TGCGCCAGCAGCTCCGGACAGGGAGTTGGCGAGCAGTACTTC
few | TRBD1 | TRBJ2-7 | 14 | TRBV5-1 | CASRGTGAFYEQYF | TGCGCCAGCAGGGGGACAGGGGCCTTCTACGAGCAGTACTTC
NA | NA | TRBJ2-5 | 15 | TRBV5-4 | CAIVPGSSSQETQYF | TGTGCCATCGTCCCCGGGAGCAGCTCACAAGAGACCCAGTACTTC
NA | TRBD2 | TRBJ2-7 | 14 | TRBV5-1 | CASSFRRGVDEQYF | TGCGCCAGCAGCTTCCGTCGGGGGGTCGACGAGCAGTACTTC
once | NA | TRBJ1-1 | 15 | TRBV9 | CASSVPGGKNTEAFF | TGTGCCAGCAGCGTCCCCGGAGGAAAGAACACTGAAGCTTTCTTT
NA | NA | TRBJ1-2 | 16 | TRBV5-1 | CASSLLSGTQSYGYTF | TGCGCCAGCAGCCTCCTTTCCGGGACACAAAGCTATGGCTACACCTTC
NA | NA | TRBJ2-7 | 11 | TRBV27 | CASSEGYEQYF | TGTGCCAGCAGTGAGGGTTACGAGCAGTACTTC
many | TRBD1 | TRBJ1-5 | 15 | TRBV5-1 | CASSLWTGEDQPQHF | TGCGCCAGCAGCCTGTGGACAGGGGAGGATCAGCCCCAGCATTTT
once | NA | TRBJ2-7 | 11 | TRBV20-1 | CSARDAYEQYF | TGCAGTGCTAGAGACGCCTACGAGCAGTACTTC
NA | NA | TRBJ1-1 | 13 | TRBV6-6 | CASRPPVNTEAFF | TGTGCCAGCAGGCCTCCGGTGAACACTGAAGCTTTCTTT
NA | NA | TRBJ1-2 | 15 | TRBV18 | CASSSWAGRNYGYTF | TGTGCCAGCTCCTCCTGGGCAGGGCGAAACTATGGCTACACCTTC
NA | NA | TRBJ1-2 | 14 | TRBV5-1 | CASSLEGGGYGYTF | TGCGCCAGCAGCTTGGAAGGGGGTGGCTATGGCTACACCTTC
NA | NA | TRBJ2-7 | 14 | TRBV10-3 | CAISESLAPYEQYF | TGTGCCATCAGTGAGTCACTAGCTCCTTACGAGCAGTACTTC
NA | NA | TRBJ2-5 | 13 | TRBV5-1 | CASRVGGQETQYF | TGCGCCAGCAGGGTCGGCGGCCAAGAGACCCAGTACTTC
once | NA | TRBJ1-5 | 15 | TRBV4-2 | CASSPSGGSNQPQHF | TGTGCCAGCAGCCCCTCGGGGGGGAGCAATCAGCCCCAGCATTTT
NA | NA | TRBJ1-2 | 15 | TRBV7-2 | CASSLGPGAPYGYTF | TGTGCCAGCAGCTTAGGCCCAGGGGCACCCTATGGCTACACCTTC
NA | TRBD1 | TRBJ2-7 | 15 | TRBV19 | CASSIGPGGTYEQYF | TGTGCCAGTAGTATAGGGCCAGGGGGAACCTACGAGCAGTACTTC
NA | TRBD1 | TRBJ1-5 | 15 | TRBV7-8 | CASSLAGGGNQPQHF | TGTGCCAGCAGCTTAGCAGGGGGCGGCAATCAGCCCCAGCATTTT
NA | NA | TRBJ1-2 | 19 | TRBV30 | CAWSGRAGTLYPRGYGYTF | TGTGCCTGGAGTGGGAGAGCCGGTACCCTATATCCCAGGGGCTATGGCTACACCTTC
once | NA | TRBJ1-5 | 14 | TRBV6-2/TRBV6-3 | CASSSQEWSQPQHF | TGTGCCAGCAGTTCACAGGAATGGAGTCAGCCCCAGCATTTT
many | NA | TRBJ1-1 | 11 | TRBV30 | CAWREDSEAFF | TGTGCCTGGAGGGAGGACAGTGAAGCTTTCTTT
NA | TRBD1 | TRBJ1-3 | 16 | TRBV19 | CASSNRGADMYNTIYF | TGTGCCAGTAGTAACAGGGGTGCGGATATGTACAACACCATATATTTT
NA | NA | TRBJ2-3 | 14 | TRBV19 | CASSPVSSTDTQYF | TGTGCCAGTAGCCCAGTCTCTAGCACAGATACGCAGTATTTT
NA | NA | TRBJ1-4 | 14 | TRBV7-9 | CASSQQATNEKLFF | TGTGCCAGCAGCCAACAAGCAACTAATGAAAAACTGTTTTTT
NA | NA | TRBJ1-1 | 13 | TRBV2 | CASSQHENTEAFF | TGTGCCAGCAGCCAACACGAGAACACTGAAGCTTTCTTT
NA | TRBD1 | TRBJ1-2 | 14 | TRBV7-9 | CASSVRNRGHGYTF | TGTGCCAGCAGCGTCAGAAACAGGGGACATGGCTACACCTTC
NA | TRBD1 | TRBJ2-4 | 15 | TRBV7-2 | CASSPWTGGGNIQYF | TGTGCCAGCAGCCCCTGGACAGGGGGCGGGAACATTCAGTACTTC